This T cell receptor beta chain was identified during a study of graft-versus-host responses after intestinal transplantation (TCRdb year 2021). The study in broad terms: The transplants that recipients received were multivisceral, liver-intestinal, or isolated intestinal. Anti-thymocyte globulin induction was given to all recipients, followed by maintenance tacrolimus and steroids for around three years. Bulk TCR-beta CDR3 sequencing was used to track graft-versus-host and host-versus-graft alloreactive T cell clones in the graft, circulation and bone marrow after intestinal transplantation. Alloreactive clones were identified by sequencing pre-transplant mixed lymphocyte reaction products and comparing these products with unstimulated pre-transplant donor and recipient T cells. A cohort of approximately 24 intestinal transplant recipients, including one retransplant, was enrolled, and a few patients lacking pretransplant specimens were excluded. A peak of at least 4% donor T cells among recipient peripheral blood mononuclear cells was the definition used for donor T cell macrochimerism. Instead of going to the commercial service, samples from a few later patients were sequenced in-house on an Illumina MiSeq and processed with MiXCR.

Blood samples were collected up to 4 times in the first month after transplant and then at least monthly when available. Concerning this clone: Its antigen remains undetermined. No clone much larger than this one lies a single base away; base qualities are absent.

The CDR3 covers 14 residues, taking in both the cysteine and the phenylalanine. Only the CDR3 portion is preserved as DNA: 42 bases, with reading frame beginning at the first base. V is reduced by 6 bases and J by 3 bases, leaving a spacing of 15 bases between them. Via the germline V gene, CDR1 is MDHEN and CDR2 SYDVKM. The paper's findings and limits, for the study overall: In patients with donor T cell macrochimerism, the allografts had high GvH to HvG T cell clonal ratios. The relatively low number and heterogeneity of intestinal transplant patients limited the conclusions. GvH clones were detected in recipient bone marrow, and some of these GvH clones were observed earlier in ileal mucosa or blood, consistent with an intestinal mucosal origin. Early after transplant, peak levels of circulating GvH clones were found to be associated with declines in HvG clones.

Libraries were made using the immunoSEQ multiplex PCR assay. For most patients, high-throughput TCR-beta CDR3 sequencing of genomic DNA was performed by Adaptive Biotechnologies. The original methods were these. TCR sequencing data were retrieved from Adaptive's ImmunoSEQ software for roughly 20 patients, whereas three other patients were processed with MiXCR and VDJtools. CDR3 nucleotide sequences shared between donor and recipient were removed because the origin of such sequences could not be assigned. To be classed as alloreactive, a clone needed at least 2-fold expansion over unstimulated cells and a minimum CFSE-low frequency of 0.002% (template counts) or 0.001% (read counts). Clones detected in sequenced pre-transplant spleen, lymph node, or MLR CFSE-low populations of the donor or recipient were defined as mappable. Cumulative frequency of alloreactive clones was calculated as a percentage of all sequences weighted by copy number. In TCRdb, the immuneACCESS table is reduced to in-frame sequences with V and J assigned. These tables do not hold every clone; where another copy was compared, an unresolved V gene accounts for under half, and the others remain unexplained. That table is the source of V, J and clone size, and D and trimming were worked out from the DNA. The sample table records 30,000 to 40,000 clones; under 85% of these occur just once. The ten largest clones represent under 4% of the sample.

The sample was PBMCs, taken roughly 34 months after transplant. The receptor comes from a human patient who received an intestinal transplant, so some T cells may come from the graft donor. Recombination linked TRBV28 to TRBJ2-7, with the D segment identity uncertain. The base sequence is TGTGCCAGCAGCCCCCCGTGGGGTGGCTACGAGCAGTACTTC. This translates into CASSPPWGGYEQYF. The full variable domain, completed from the reference TRBV28 and TRBJ2-7 proteins outside the CDR3, reads DVKVTQSSRYLVKRTGEKVFLECVQDMDHENMFWYRQDPGLGLRLIYFSYDVKMKEKGDIPEGYSVSREKKERFSLILESASTNQTSMYLCASSPPWGGYEQYFGPGTRLTVT.